This T cell receptor (beta chain) emerged from a study of cytomegalovirus exposure and HLA in healthy donors. At the level of the study: Early released data had about 85 million unique TCRs, all coming from HLA-typed donors.

Study results and limitations: Most TCR sequences proved rare, with some public TCRs found in many donors.

The length of the CDR3 is 11 residues. CDR1 WSHSY and CDR2 SAAADI come from the germline V gene. V dropped 6 bases and J dropped 11 bases, with 13 bases sitting between them. A note on this clone: Antigen specificity is unknown.

13 Jbeta primers and 60 Vbeta primers were used for the PCR. The repertoire was sequenced with immunoSEQ multiplex PCR; TCRdb's copy has only in-frame clones and lacks some. The data show fewer than 200,000 clones, with under 80% seen just once and 4.3% held by the top ten. The chain recombines TRBV10-2 with TRBJ1-1; a possible D gene is TRBD1 (5 bases). The clonotype originates from a man between 40 and 49 years old in good health and CMV-seronegative. Sequencing input: PBMCs. The CDR3 DNA reads as TGCGCCAGCAGACAAAGTCGGGGGGCTTTCTTT. Its protein product is CASRQSRGAFF.